A selection of T cell receptor beta chains follows, all from one sample in a study of blood T cell repertoires in COVID-19. Only in-frame clones appear in the TCRdb table, and some are missing; sequencing was by immunoSEQ multiplex PCR. The top ten hold about 3% of the sample, which has under 250,000 clones, approximately 85% seen once. Sequences were obtained from peripheral blood. These receptors came from a man in his fifties who had recovered from COVID-19. CDR3s leave out the opening cysteine and the closing phenylalanine or tryptophan. For some rows the clone size is stated as once, few or many, or as a class when expanded; others skip it.

v_call: TRBV24-1
j_call: TRBJ2-3
clone_size: -
cdr3_aa: ATSDLNRLAGDTQY

v_call: TRBV28
j_call: TRBJ1-2
clone_size: -
cdr3_aa: ASMSGQVEINYGYT

v_call: TRBV18
j_call: TRBJ1-1
clone_size: -
cdr3_aa: ASSPTGGANTEAF

v_call: TRBV2
j_call: TRBJ2-3
clone_size: -
cdr3_aa: ASSPTSGSPADTQY

v_call: TRBV28
j_call: TRBJ1-2
clone_size: -
cdr3_aa: ASSLRNRLYGYT

v_call: TRBV19
j_call: TRBJ2-1
clone_size: -
cdr3_aa: ASSPTIAGGPVGEQF

v_call: TRBV29-1
j_call: TRBJ2-7
clone_size: -
cdr3_aa: SVGVQTYEQY

v_call: TRBV5-5
j_call: TRBJ2-7
clone_size: few
cdr3_aa: ASSLAFRVAGDSYEQY

v_call: TRBV19
j_call: TRBJ2-7
clone_size: -
cdr3_aa: ASSLGSNEQY

v_call: TRBV6-5
j_call: TRBJ2-5
clone_size: -
cdr3_aa: ASSPPGGRRETQY

v_call: TRBV19
j_call: TRBJ1-1
clone_size: -
cdr3_aa: ASAKLDRDTEAF

v_call: TRBV5-4
j_call: TRBJ1-2
clone_size: -
cdr3_aa: ASSLAGTRPDYGYT

v_call: TRBV6-5
j_call: TRBJ2-7
clone_size: -
cdr3_aa: ASSYIAEASYEQY

v_call: TRBV29-1
j_call: TRBJ2-3
clone_size: -
cdr3_aa: SVGQGAGDTQY

v_call: TRBV4-1
j_call: TRBJ2-2
clone_size: -
cdr3_aa: ASSQGGLAAQHTGELF

v_call: TRBV24-1
j_call: TRBJ2-3
clone_size: few
cdr3_aa: ATGLAGGYTDTQY

v_call: TRBV28
j_call: TRBJ1-2
clone_size: -
cdr3_aa: ASSYYQDRGPQGGYT

v_call: TRBV15
j_call: TRBJ2-3
clone_size: -
cdr3_aa: ATGGTGNPDTQY

v_call: TRBV7-2
j_call: TRBJ2-4
clone_size: -
cdr3_aa: ASSSTGAGGGIQY

v_call: TRBV5-1
j_call: TRBJ2-6
clone_size: -
cdr3_aa: ASTWTAGANVLT

v_call: TRBV6-5
j_call: TRBJ1-4
clone_size: -
cdr3_aa: ASSYTGGDEKLF

v_call: TRBV7-9
j_call: TRBJ2-2
clone_size: -
cdr3_aa: ASSPPGLAGGELF

v_call: TRBV5-6
j_call: TRBJ2-3
clone_size: -
cdr3_aa: ASSRASGVSTDTQY

v_call: TRBV18
j_call: TRBJ2-3
clone_size: few
cdr3_aa: ASSQSGVGSTDTQY

v_call: TRBV20-1
j_call: TRBJ2-5
clone_size: -
cdr3_aa: SASDSSGKPETQY

v_call: TRBV28
j_call: TRBJ2-6
clone_size: -
cdr3_aa: ASTGDTGANVLT

v_call: TRBV5-1
j_call: TRBJ2-4
clone_size: -
cdr3_aa: ASSLGQTKNIQY

v_call: TRBV30
j_call: TRBJ2-7
clone_size: -
cdr3_aa: AWRNSGLREQY

v_call: TRBV2
j_call: TRBJ1-1
clone_size: -
cdr3_aa: ASSEGRGIEAF

v_call: TRBV11-3
j_call: TRBJ2-5
clone_size: once
cdr3_aa: ASSARTGPRETQY

v_call: TRBV24-1
j_call: TRBJ2-2
clone_size: -
cdr3_aa: ATSASGGTGELF

v_call: TRBV6-5
j_call: TRBJ2-4
clone_size: -
cdr3_aa: ASSYDSKNIQY

v_call: TRBV28
j_call: TRBJ1-1
clone_size: -
cdr3_aa: ASSLSGQGNTEAF

v_call: TRBV11-2
j_call: TRBJ1-1
clone_size: -
cdr3_aa: ASSLSRDTEAF

v_call: TRBV6-5
j_call: TRBJ1-3
clone_size: few
cdr3_aa: ATTGGGVGNTIY

v_call: TRBV6-5
j_call: TRBJ1-3
clone_size: once
cdr3_aa: ASRRDNSGNTIY

v_call: TRBV6-5
j_call: TRBJ2-7
clone_size: once
cdr3_aa: ASKRTSGRVEQY

v_call: TRBV11-2
j_call: TRBJ2-7
clone_size: -
cdr3_aa: ASSPQVTGSYEQY

v_call: TRBV6-6
j_call: TRBJ2-5
clone_size: -
cdr3_aa: ASSYGTSGVKTQY

v_call: TRBV7-8
j_call: TRBJ1-6
clone_size: -
cdr3_aa: ASSLGTANNSPLH

v_call: TRBV6-5
j_call: TRBJ2-2
clone_size: few
cdr3_aa: ASRFATANTGELF

v_call: TRBV7-9
j_call: TRBJ2-7
clone_size: -
cdr3_aa: ASSLLGQGASYEQY

v_call: TRBV27
j_call: TRBJ2-1
clone_size: -
cdr3_aa: ASSPSGRRFNNEQF

v_call: TRBV28
j_call: TRBJ2-7
clone_size: -
cdr3_aa: ASSPPHYEQY

v_call: TRBV11-2
j_call: TRBJ2-7
clone_size: -
cdr3_aa: ASSLAGTAAYEQY

v_call: TRBV27
j_call: TRBJ2-5
clone_size: -
cdr3_aa: ASSSIPPETQY

v_call: TRBV4-2
j_call: TRBJ2-2
clone_size: -
cdr3_aa: ASSPGLELATGELF

v_call: TRBV27
j_call: TRBJ2-1
clone_size: few
cdr3_aa: ASSTTSGRGYNEQF

v_call: TRBV19
j_call: TRBJ2-1
clone_size: -
cdr3_aa: ASSPDFYNEQF

v_call: TRBV28
j_call: TRBJ2-5
clone_size: -
cdr3_aa: ASSNLGGIKGKETQY

v_call: TRBV27
j_call: TRBJ2-3
clone_size: -
cdr3_aa: ASRGLAGGKDTQY

v_call: TRBV9
j_call: TRBJ2-1
clone_size: -
cdr3_aa: ASSVERSGASDEQF

v_call: TRBV16
j_call: TRBJ2-7
clone_size: -
cdr3_aa: ASSLLRPYTSTRAYEQY

v_call: TRBV28
j_call: TRBJ1-1
clone_size: -
cdr3_aa: ASSFMNTEAF

v_call: TRBV28
j_call: TRBJ1-3
clone_size: few
cdr3_aa: ASSLWGDFGNTIY

v_call: TRBV7-6
j_call: TRBJ2-7
clone_size: -
cdr3_aa: ASSLGDSLYPSSYEQY

v_call: TRBV5-8
j_call: TRBJ2-6
clone_size: -
cdr3_aa: ASSLGTGFSGANVLT

v_call: TRBV9
j_call: TRBJ2-7
clone_size: -
cdr3_aa: ASSVGGGPPYEQY